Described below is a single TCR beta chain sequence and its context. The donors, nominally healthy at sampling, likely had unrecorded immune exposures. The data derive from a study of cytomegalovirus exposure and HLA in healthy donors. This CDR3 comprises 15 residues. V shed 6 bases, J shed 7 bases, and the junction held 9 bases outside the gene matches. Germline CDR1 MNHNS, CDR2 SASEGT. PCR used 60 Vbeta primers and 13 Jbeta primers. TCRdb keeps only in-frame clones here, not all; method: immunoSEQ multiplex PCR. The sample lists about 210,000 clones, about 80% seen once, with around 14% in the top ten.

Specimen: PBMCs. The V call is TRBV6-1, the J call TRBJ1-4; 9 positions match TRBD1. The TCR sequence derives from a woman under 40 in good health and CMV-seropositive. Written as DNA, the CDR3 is TGTGCCAGCAGGAGACAGGGGGAAGTTGCTGAAAAACTGTTTTTT. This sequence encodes CASRRQGEVAEKLFF.